These 15 T cell receptor beta chains were sequenced from one sample in a study of neurological immune-mediated disorders. TCRdb passed the 5' RACE reads through MiXCR, listing each CDR3 protein once. The sample records under 85,000 distinct CDR3 sequences, about 9.4% being singletons. The sample comprised PBMCs. These receptors all come from a man between 35 and 55 years old in good health.

This clonotype was seen at least ten times. The V call is TRBV29-1, the J call TRBJ2-7, with TRBD1 matching 9 bases. CDR1 and CDR2 from the germline V gene are SQVTM and ANQGSEA. The CDR3 is 11 amino acids. J lost 4 bases, V lost 7 bases, and 2 bases had no gene match. The CDR3: CSAGTGYEQYF. CDR3 nucleotides: TGCAGCGCGGGGACAGGGTACGAGCAGTACTTC.

The chain carries TRBV10-3 and TRBJ2-3; 8 nucleotides align to TRBD2. This CDR3 spans 14 amino acids. The trim removed 11 bases at V and 4 bases at J, leaving 11 bases unmatched. In germline, CDR1 is ENHRY, CDR2 SYGVKD. Here the CDR3 reads CASRAGGGSDTQYF. CDR3 nucleotides: TGTGCCTCGCGGGCGGGGGGCGGTTCAGATACGCAGTATTTT.

This clonotype has a count of ten or more. This chain connects TRBV25-1 to TRBJ2-1; D is unclear. V lost 0 bases and J 10 bases, leaving 13 bases between the germline ends. Germline CDR1 is MGHDK and CDR2 is SYGVNS. The CDR3 is made up of 14 amino acids. CDR3 coding DNA: TGTGCCAGCAGTGAATATAGGAGAGCATGGGAGCAGTTCTTC. Protein sequence: CASSEYRRAWEQFF.

The rearrangement uses TRBV9 and TRBJ2-1; D is undetermined. Trimming pared 0 bases from V and 0 bases from J, leaving 7 bases between. The CDR3 covers 15 residues. The germline V gene has CDR1 SGDLS and CDR2 YYNGEE. CDR3 DNA sequence: TGTGCCAGCAGCGTAGACGTGAGCTCCTACAATGAGCAGTTCTTC. This codes for CASSVDVSSYNEQFF.

This clonotype came up many times. The chain has TRBV7-9 and TRBJ2-7, with 7 bases identical to TRBD1. The germline gives CDR1 SEHNR, CDR2 FQNEAQ (reference sequence). The CDR3 has 15 amino acids. Trimming took 3 bases from V and 1 from J; bases not matched to a gene: 6. Here the CDR3 DNA reads TGTGCCAGCAGCTTCATGCCGGGACAGTCCTACGAGCAGTACTTC. It translates to CASSFMPGQSYEQYF.

This clonotype was seen ten or more times. V is TRBV28 and J is TRBJ2-5; D is undetermined. The length of the CDR3 is 11 residues. The germline gives CDR1 MDHEN, CDR2 SYDVKM. Between the trimmed V and J ends, which lost 5 bases and 3 bases, there was a span of 4 bases. The CDR3 DNA reads TGTGCCAGCAGTCCCAAAGAGACCCAGTACTTC. Its translation: CASSPKETQYF.

At least ten counts were recorded for this clonotype. The chain couples TRBV20-1 to TRBJ2-3, with a possible D match to TRBD2 (5 bases). The germline CDR1 and CDR2 sequences are DFQATT and SNEGSKA (reference sequence). V lost 1 base and J 14 bases, leaving 16 bases between the germline ends. The CDR3 has 12 amino acids. CDR3 amino acids: CSARGSDSAGYF. As DNA, the CDR3 is TGCAGTGCTAGAGGGTCGGACTCCGCCGGGTATTTT.

With regard to this clonotype: The germline gene is not matched at one end of the junction; a read error may be the cause. This chain joins TRBV2 and TRBJ1-4; the match to TRBD1 covers 7 bases. The CDR3 contains 14 residues. The germline gives CDR1 SNHLY, CDR2 FYNNEI. CDR3 nucleotides: TGTACCAGCAGCTTGGGGACAGACCATGAAAAACTGTTTTTT. Amino acid sequence: CTSSLGTDHEKLFF. The full variable domain, rest sourced from reference TRBV2 and TRBJ1-4, is EPEVTQTPSHQVTQMGQEVILRCVPISNHLYFYWYRQILGQKVEFLVSFYNNEISEKSEIFDDQFSVERPDGSNFTLKIRSTKLEDSAMYFCTSSLGTDHEKLFFGSGTQLSVL.

This clonotype was recorded many times. The chain employs TRBV18 and TRBJ1-2; D is unclear. Germline lookup yields CDR1 KGHSH and CDR2 LQKENI. CDR3 length: 12 amino acids. V was shortened by 5 bases and J by 2 bases, with 6 bases between the two germline ends. The CDR3 DNA reads as TGTGCCAGCTCAGTAGTAAACTATGGCTACACCTTC. Its protein is CASSVVNYGYTF.

The rearrangement uses TRBV5-1 and TRBJ2-2; no definite D call. CDR3 length equals 14 residues. Trimming shortened V by 2 bases and J by 3 bases, and 8 bases separated the two germline ends. Germline V CDR1 and CDR2: SGHRS, YFSETQ. DNA of the CDR3: TGCGCCAGCAGCTTTTCCGGAGACACCGGGGAGCTGTTTTTT. This encodes CASSFSGDTGELFF.

This clonotype was seen many times. This chain's CDR3 is CASSSHGGGANTGELFF. CDR3 nucleotide sequence: TGTGCCAGCAGTTCCCATGGGGGGGGCGCGAACACCGGGGAGCTGTTTTTT. The J gene is TRBJ2-2, the V gene TRBV6-5, with a weak D call TRBD2 (7 bases). The CDR3 totals 17 residues. From germline, CDR1 is MNHEY and CDR2 SVGAGI. V was trimmed by 4 bases and J by 0 bases, leaving 15 bases between them.

This clonotype appeared many times. The chain recombines TRBV20-1 with TRBJ1-1, with a possible D match to TRBD1 (5 bases). CDR1 and CDR2 from the germline V gene are DFQATT and SNEGSKA (reference sequence). The CDR3 runs 12 residues. Trimming took off 6 bases at V and 10 bases at J, with 18 bases between the two ends. Here the CDR3 DNA reads TGCAGTGCCACAACCGGGCCAAGGGGAGCTTTCTTT. It encodes CSATTGPRGAFF.

This clonotype was detected ten times or more. The V gene is TRBV6-5, the J gene TRBJ2-7; D not resolved. The CDR3 extends over 17 amino acids. The germline V and J ends were trimmed by 0 bases and 0 bases, with 15 bases remaining between them. The germline V gene has CDR1 MNHEY and CDR2 SVGAGI. The CDR3 region is CASSYSAASRGSYEQYF. CDR3 bases: TGTGCCAGCAGTTACTCGGCGGCCTCCAGAGGCTCCTACGAGCAGTACTTC.

This clonotype was detected only once. This chain joins TRBV5-1 and TRBJ2-1; a weak D match, TRBD2 (6 bases). Trimming left V 0 bases short and J 7 bases short, with 8 bases between. This CDR3 spans 13 amino acids. Germline V gives CDR1 SGHRS, CDR2 YFSETQ. CDR3: CASSLGGRNEQFF. The CDR3 region has the DNA TGCGCCAGCAGCTTGGGAGGGAGGAATGAGCAGTTCTTC.

Ten or more counts support this clonotype. The gene calls are TRBV29-1 and TRBJ2-3; no clear D gene. This CDR3 comprises 13 residues. The V gene's germline CDR1 is SQVTM and CDR2 ANQGSEA. The V end lost 3 bases, the J end lost 0 bases, and 7 bases lay between the germline ends. The CDR3 here is CSVEVPSTDTQYF. The CDR3 DNA reads as TGCAGCGTTGAGGTCCCCAGCACAGATACGCAGTATTTT.